The T cell receptor beta chain under discussion was sequenced for a study of chemoradiotherapy in HPV16-positive cancers. Libraries were prepared by immunoSEQ multiplex PCR; TCRdb keeps only in-frame clonotypes and omits some of them. The sample includes 7,000 to 8,500 clones, over 75% seen only once; the top ten take about 1.9%. Of note for this clone: Its cognate antigen is unknown.

Study observations and caveats: Better recurrence-free survival went with HPV-responsive T-cell expansion in HPV16-positive patients.

This CDR3 contains 15 residues. V gave up 4 bases and J gave up 4 bases; unmatched junction bases: 8. Germline CDR1 reads SGHNT; CDR2 reads YYREEE (reference sequence). The chain employs TRBV5-4 and TRBJ2-7; 10 nucleotides match TRBD2. This sequence originates from a human donor with HPV-associated anogenital cancer. This specimen was acquired from a patient who underwent chemoradiotherapy. The CDR3 loop reads CASSPTSGSFYEQYF. CDR3 sequence (DNA): TGTGCCAGCAGCCCGACTAGCGGGTCGTTTTACGAGCAGTACTTC.